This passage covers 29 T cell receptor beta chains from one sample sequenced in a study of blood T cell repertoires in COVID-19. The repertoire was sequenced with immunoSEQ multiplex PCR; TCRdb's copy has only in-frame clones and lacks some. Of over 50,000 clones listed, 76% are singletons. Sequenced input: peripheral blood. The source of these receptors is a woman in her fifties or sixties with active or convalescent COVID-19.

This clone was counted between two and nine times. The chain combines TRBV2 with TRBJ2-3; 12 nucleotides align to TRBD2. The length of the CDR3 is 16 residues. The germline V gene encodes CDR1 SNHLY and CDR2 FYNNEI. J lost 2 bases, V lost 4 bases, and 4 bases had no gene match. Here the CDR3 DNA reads TGTGCCAGCAGTGGGGGACTAGCGGGTCTCACAGATACGCAGTATTTT. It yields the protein CASSGGLAGLTDTQYF.

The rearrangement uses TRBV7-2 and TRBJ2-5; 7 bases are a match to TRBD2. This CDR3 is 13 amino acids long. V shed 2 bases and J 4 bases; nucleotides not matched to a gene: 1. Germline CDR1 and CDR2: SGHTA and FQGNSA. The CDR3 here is CASSLTGGETQYF. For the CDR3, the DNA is TGTGCCAGCAGCTTAACGGGAGGAGAGACCCAGTACTTC.

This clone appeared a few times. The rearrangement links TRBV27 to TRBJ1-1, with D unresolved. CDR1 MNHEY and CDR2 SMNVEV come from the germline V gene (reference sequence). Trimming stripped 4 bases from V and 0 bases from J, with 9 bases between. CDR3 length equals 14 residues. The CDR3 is CASSSNNMNTEAFF. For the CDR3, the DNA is TGTGCCAGCAGTTCCAACAACATGAACACTGAAGCTTTCTTT.

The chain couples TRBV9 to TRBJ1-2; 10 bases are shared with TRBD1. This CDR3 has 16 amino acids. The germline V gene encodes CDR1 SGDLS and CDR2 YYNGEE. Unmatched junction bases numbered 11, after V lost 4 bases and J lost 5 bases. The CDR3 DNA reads TGTGCCAGCAGCCCCCCACACGACAGGGGGCTTTATGGCTACACCTTC. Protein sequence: CASSPPHDRGLYGYTF.

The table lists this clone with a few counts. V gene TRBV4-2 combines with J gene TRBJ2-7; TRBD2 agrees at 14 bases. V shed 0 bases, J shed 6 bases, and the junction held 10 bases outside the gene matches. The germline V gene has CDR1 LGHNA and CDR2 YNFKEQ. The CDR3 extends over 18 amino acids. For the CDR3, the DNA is TGTGCCAGCAGCCAAGACCCCGGACTAGCGGGAGGAATTGTCGAGCAGTACTTC. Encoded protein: CASSQDPGLAGGIVEQYF.

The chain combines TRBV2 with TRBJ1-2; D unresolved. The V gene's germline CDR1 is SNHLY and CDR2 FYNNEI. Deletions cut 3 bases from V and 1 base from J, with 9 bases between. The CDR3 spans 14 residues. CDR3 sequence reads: CASSDRTFNYGYTF. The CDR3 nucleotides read TGTGCCAGCAGTGATAGGACTTTTAACTATGGCTACACCTTC.

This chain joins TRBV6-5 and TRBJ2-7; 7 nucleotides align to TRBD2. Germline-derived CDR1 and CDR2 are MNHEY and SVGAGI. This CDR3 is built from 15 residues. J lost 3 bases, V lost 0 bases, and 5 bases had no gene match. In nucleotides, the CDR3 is TGTGCCAGCAGTTACTCGCGAGGACTAGTCTACGAGCAGTACTTC. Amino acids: CASSYSRGLVYEQYF.

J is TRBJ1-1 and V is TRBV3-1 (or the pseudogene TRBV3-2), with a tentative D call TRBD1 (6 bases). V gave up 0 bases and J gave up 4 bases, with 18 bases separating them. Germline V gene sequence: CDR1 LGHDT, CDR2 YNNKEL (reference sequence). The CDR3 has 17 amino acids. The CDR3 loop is CASSQDLLRGAFTEAFF. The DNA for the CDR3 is TGTGCCAGCAGCCAAGATCTATTACGGGGGGCATTCACTGAAGCTTTCTTT.

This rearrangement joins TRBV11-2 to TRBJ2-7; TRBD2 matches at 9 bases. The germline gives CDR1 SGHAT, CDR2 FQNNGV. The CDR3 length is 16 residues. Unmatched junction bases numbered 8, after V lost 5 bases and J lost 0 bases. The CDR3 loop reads CASSKLSGRHSYEQYF. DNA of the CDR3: TGTGCCAGCAGCAAACTTAGCGGGAGACACTCCTACGAGCAGTACTTC. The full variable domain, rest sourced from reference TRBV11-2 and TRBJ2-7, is EAGVAQSPRYKIIEKRQSVAFWCNPISGHATLYWYQQILGQGPKLLIQFQNNGVVDDSQLPKDRFSAERLKGVDSTLKIQPAKLEDSAVYLCASSKLSGRHSYEQYFGPGTRLTVT.

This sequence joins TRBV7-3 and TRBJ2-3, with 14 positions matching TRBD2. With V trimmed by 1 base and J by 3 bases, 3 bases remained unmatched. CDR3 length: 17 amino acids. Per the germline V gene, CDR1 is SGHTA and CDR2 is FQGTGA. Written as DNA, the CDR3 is TGTGCCAGCAGCTTAAGGGGGACTAGCGGGAGTACAGATACGCAGTATTTT. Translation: CASSLRGTSGSTDTQYF. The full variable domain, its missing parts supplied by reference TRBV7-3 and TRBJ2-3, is GAGVSQTPSNKVTEKGKYVELRCDPISGHTALYWYRQSLGQGPEFLIYFQGTGAADDSGLPNDRFFAVRPEGSVSTLKIQRTERGDSAVYLCASSLRGTSGSTDTQYFGPGTRLTVL.

DNA of the CDR3: TGTGCCAGCAGCGGGGAGGCTAGCGGGAGGGCCATCAATGAGCAGTTCTTC. Translation gives CASSGEASGRAINEQFF. V usage is TRBV5-4 and J usage is TRBJ2-1, with TRBD2 identical over 12 bases. There are 17 residues in the CDR3. After removal of 4 bases from V and 6 bases from J, the junction contained 11 bases not matched to a gene. CDR1 SGHNT and CDR2 YYREEE come from the germline V gene (reference sequence).

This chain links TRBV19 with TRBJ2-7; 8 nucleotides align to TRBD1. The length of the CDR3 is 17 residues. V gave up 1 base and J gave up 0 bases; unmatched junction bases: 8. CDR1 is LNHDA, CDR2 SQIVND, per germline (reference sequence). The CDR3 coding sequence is TGTGCCAGTAGTATAGGGGCGCCCGGACAGGGCTCCTACGAGCAGTACTTC. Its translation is CASSIGAPGQGSYEQYF.

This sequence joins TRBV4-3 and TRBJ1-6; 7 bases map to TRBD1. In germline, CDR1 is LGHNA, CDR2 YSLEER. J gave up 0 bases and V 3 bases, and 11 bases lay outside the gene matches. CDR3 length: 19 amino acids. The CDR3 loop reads CASSQVGGRGSSYNSPLHF. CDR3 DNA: TGCGCCAGCAGCCAGGTGGGGGGCAGGGGGAGCTCCTATAATTCACCCCTCCACTTT.

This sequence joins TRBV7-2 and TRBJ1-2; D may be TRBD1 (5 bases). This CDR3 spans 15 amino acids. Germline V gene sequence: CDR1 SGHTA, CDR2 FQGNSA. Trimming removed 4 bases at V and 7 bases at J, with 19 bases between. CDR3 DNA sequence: TGTGCCAGCAGCTGGGACCCGGGAGGGACGATTGGCTACACCTTC. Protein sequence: CASSWDPGGTIGYTF. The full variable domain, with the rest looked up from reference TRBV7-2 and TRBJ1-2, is GAGVSQSPSNKVTEKGKDVELRCDPISGHTALYWYRQSLGQGLEFLIYFQGNSAPDKSGLPSDRFSAERTGGSVSTLTIQRTQQEDSAVYLCASSWDPGGTIGYTFGSGTRLTVV.

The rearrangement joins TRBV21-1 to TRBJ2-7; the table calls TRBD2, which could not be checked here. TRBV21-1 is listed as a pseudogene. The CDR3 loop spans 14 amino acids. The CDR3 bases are TGTGCCAGCAGCAAAGCGCCGCCTATCTACGAGCAGTACTTC. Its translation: CASSKAPPIYEQYF.

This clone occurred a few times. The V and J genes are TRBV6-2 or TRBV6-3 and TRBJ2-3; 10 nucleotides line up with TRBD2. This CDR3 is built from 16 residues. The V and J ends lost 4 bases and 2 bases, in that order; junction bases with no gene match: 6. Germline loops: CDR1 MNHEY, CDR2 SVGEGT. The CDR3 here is CASSSGLAANTDTQYF. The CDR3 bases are TGTGCCAGCAGTTCCGGACTAGCGGCAAACACAGATACGCAGTATTTT.

This chain's CDR3 is CASSIESQWRRNNQPQHF. The CDR3, as DNA: TGTGCCAGTAGTATTGAAAGCCAGTGGAGACGTAACAATCAGCCCCAGCATTTT. V usage is TRBV19 and J usage is TRBJ1-5; D gene ambiguous. Germline CDR1 reads LNHDA; CDR2 reads SQIVND (reference sequence). The V and J ends lost 3 bases and 3 bases respectively, with 21 bases between them. The length of the CDR3 is 18 residues.

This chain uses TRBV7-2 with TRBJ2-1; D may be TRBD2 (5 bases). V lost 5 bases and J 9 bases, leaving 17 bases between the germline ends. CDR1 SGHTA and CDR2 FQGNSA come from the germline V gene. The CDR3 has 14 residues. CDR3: CASSPRRVVGEQFF. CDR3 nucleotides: TGTGCCAGCAGCCCCCGGCGGGTGGTCGGTGAGCAGTTCTTC.

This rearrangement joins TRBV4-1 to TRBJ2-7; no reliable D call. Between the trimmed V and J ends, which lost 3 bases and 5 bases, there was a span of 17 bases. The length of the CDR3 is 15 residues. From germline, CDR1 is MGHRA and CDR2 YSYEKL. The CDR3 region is CASSHHGVSANEQYF. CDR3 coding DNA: TGCGCCAGCAGCCACCACGGAGTCTCGGCCAACGAGCAGTACTTC.

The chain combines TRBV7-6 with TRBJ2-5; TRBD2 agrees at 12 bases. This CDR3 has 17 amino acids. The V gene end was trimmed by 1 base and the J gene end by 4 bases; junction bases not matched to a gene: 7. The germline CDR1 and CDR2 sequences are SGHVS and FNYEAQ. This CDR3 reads CASSLGLAGGLRETQYF. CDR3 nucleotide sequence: TGTGCCAGCAGCTTAGGGCTAGCGGGAGGGCTTAGAGAGACCCAGTACTTC.

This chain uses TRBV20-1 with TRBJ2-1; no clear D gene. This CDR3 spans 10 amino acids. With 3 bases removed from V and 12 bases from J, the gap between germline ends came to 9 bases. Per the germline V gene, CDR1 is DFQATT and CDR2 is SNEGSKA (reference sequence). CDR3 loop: CSASDGWQFF. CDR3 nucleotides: TGCAGTGCTAGTGACGGGTGGCAGTTCTTC.

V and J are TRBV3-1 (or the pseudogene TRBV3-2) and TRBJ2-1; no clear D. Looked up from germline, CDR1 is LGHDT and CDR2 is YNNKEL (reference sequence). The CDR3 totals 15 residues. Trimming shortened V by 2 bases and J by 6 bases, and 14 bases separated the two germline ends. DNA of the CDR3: TGTGCCAGCAGCCAATCGCTGGAGCCAGCCAATGAGCAGTTCTTC. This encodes CASSQSLEPANEQFF.

This CDR3 is CASSEVAADYYGYTF. DNA of the CDR3: TGTGCCAGCAGTGAAGTGGCGGCCGACTACTATGGCTACACCTTC. The chain has TRBV6-1 and TRBJ1-2, with D unresolved. V lost 1 base, J lost 3 bases, and 12 bases lay in between. The germline V gene has CDR1 MNHNS and CDR2 SASEGT. The CDR3 runs 15 residues.

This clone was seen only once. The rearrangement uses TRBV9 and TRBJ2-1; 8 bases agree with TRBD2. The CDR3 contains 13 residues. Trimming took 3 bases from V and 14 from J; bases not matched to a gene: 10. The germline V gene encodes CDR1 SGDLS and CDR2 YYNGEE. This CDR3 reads CASSAGGTNVEFF. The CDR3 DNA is TGTGCCAGCAGCGCGGGGGGGACCAACGTCGAGTTCTTC.

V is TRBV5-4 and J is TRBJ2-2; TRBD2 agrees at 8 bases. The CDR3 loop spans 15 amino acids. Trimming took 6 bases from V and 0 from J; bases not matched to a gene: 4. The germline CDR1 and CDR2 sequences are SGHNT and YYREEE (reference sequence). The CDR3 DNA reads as TGTGCCAGCACCCCGGGACTAGCGAACACCGGGGAGCTGTTTTTT. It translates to CASTPGLANTGELFF.

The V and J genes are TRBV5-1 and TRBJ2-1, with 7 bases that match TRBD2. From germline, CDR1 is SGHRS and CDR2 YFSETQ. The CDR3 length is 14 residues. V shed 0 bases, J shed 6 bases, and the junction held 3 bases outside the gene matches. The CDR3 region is CASSLAGGGNEQFF. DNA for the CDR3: TGCGCCAGCAGCTTGGCGGGAGGAGGCAATGAGCAGTTCTTC. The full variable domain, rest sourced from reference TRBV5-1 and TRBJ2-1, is KAGVTQTPRYLIKTRGQQVTLSCSPISGHRSVSWYQQTPGQGLQFLFEYFSETQRNKGNFPGRFSGRQFSNSRSEMNVSTLELGDSALYLCASSLAGGGNEQFFGPGTRLTVL.

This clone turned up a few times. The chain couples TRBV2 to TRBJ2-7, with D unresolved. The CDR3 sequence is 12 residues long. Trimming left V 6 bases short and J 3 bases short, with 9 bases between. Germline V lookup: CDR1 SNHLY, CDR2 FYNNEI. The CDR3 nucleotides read TGTGCCAGCAGCCCATTTGTCTACGAGCAGTACTTC. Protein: CASSPFVYEQYF. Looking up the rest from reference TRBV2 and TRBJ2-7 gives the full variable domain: EPEVTQTPSHQVTQMGQEVILRCVPISNHLYFYWYRQILGQKVEFLVSFYNNEISEKSEIFDDQFSVERPDGSNFTLKIRSTKLEDSAMYFCASSPFVYEQYFGPGTRLTVT.

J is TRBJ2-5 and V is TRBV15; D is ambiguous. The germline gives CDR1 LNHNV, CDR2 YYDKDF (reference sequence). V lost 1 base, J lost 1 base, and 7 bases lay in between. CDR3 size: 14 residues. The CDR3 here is CATSRAGSQETQYF. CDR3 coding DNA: TGTGCCACCAGCAGAGCCGGGTCCCAAGAGACCCAGTACTTC.

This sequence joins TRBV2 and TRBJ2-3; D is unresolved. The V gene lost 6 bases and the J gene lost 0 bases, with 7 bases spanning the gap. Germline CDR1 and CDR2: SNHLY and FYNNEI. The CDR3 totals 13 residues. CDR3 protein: CASSPSSTDTQYF. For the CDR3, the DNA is TGTGCCAGCAGCCCTTCTAGCACAGATACGCAGTATTTT.